These 6 T cell receptor beta chains share one sample of origin, sequenced in a study of blood T cell repertoires in COVID-19 (dated by TCRdb to the early 2020s). The library was made by the immunoSEQ multiplex PCR assay. TCRdb carries this immuneACCESS record with in-frame sequences only. Its versions omit some clonotypes, under half of them owing to an unresolved V gene in the studies checked, with the rest unexplained. For this sample there are about 130,000 clones; around 85% appear just once. The ten most abundant clones make up over 2.5% of the sample. Sample: peripheral blood. The receptor source for this set is a woman of 80 years or more with acute or convalescent COVID-19.

The CDR3 protein is CASVGQPNYGYTF. CDR3 nucleotide sequence: TGTGCCAGCGTCGGACAGCCCAACTATGGCTACACCTTC. The chain uses TRBV2 and TRBJ1-2; the D gene is possibly TRBD1 (6 bases). V dropped 8 bases and J dropped 2 bases, with 12 bases sitting between them. The CDR3 contains 13 residues. Germline-derived CDR1 and CDR2 are SNHLY and FYNNEI.

V is TRBV7-9 and J is TRBJ1-2; TRBD1 agrees at 8 bases. Trimming removed 5 bases from V and 1 base from J; junction bases left unmatched: 9. Germline CDR1 reads SEHNR; CDR2 reads FQNEAQ (reference sequence). The CDR3 has 16 residues. The CDR3 sequence: CASSTAGQDVNYGYTF. The CDR3 nucleotides read TGTGCCAGCAGCACAGCGGGACAGGATGTTAACTATGGCTACACCTTC.

The chain is built from TRBV5-1 and TRBJ1-3; maybe TRBD1 (5 bases). V gave up 4 bases and J gave up 0 bases, with 14 bases separating them. Germline V gene lookup returns CDR1 SGHRS and CDR2 YFSETQ. The CDR3 spans 16 residues. The chain's CDR3 is CASSPDTSSSGNTIYF. The CDR3 region has the DNA TGCGCCAGCAGCCCGGACACCTCCTCCTCTGGAAACACCATATATTTT.

The genes are TRBV5-1 and TRBJ1-5; D possibly corresponds to TRBD1 (5 bases). Trimming pared 3 bases from V and 4 bases from J, leaving 11 bases between. The CDR3 spans 14 residues. Germline loops: CDR1 SGHRS, CDR2 YFSETQ. The CDR3 sequence: CASSSIPGNQPQHF. The CDR3 nucleotides read TGCGCCAGCAGCTCTATTCCAGGGAATCAGCCCCAGCATTTT.

The J gene is TRBJ1-1, the V gene TRBV6-5; D not certain. The CDR3 consists of 14 residues. CDR1 is MNHEY and CDR2 is SVGAGI in the germline V gene. The V end lost 0 bases, the J end lost 1 base, and 6 bases lay between the germline ends. The CDR3 nucleotides read TGTGCCAGCAGTTACTCCCCCCGGAACACTGAAGCTTTCTTT. As protein: CASSYSPRNTEAFF.

The V call is TRBV19, the J call TRBJ1-6, with D possibly TRBD1 on 5 matching bases. V shed 6 bases and J shed 3 bases, with 15 bases lying between them. Germline lookup yields CDR1 LNHDA and CDR2 SQIVND (reference sequence). This CDR3 region has 16 residues. CDR3 residues: CASSRSSTDYNSPLHF. For the CDR3, the DNA is TGTGCCAGTAGCCGATCGTCGACAGACTATAATTCACCCCTCCACTTT.